One sample yielded the 12 T cell receptor beta chains listed below, sequenced in a study of T cell responses to AZD1222 COVID-19 vaccine. Some clones are missing from TCRdb's copy, which holds only in-frame ones; the method was immunoSEQ multiplex PCR. The sample contains more than 90,000 clones, 90% of which appear only once. The sample consisted of peripheral blood, taken on day 0 of AZD1222 vaccination. All receptors come from an adult in good health.

V usage is TRBV28 and J usage is TRBJ1-2; D is perhaps TRBD1 (5 bases). This CDR3 contains 12 residues. Germline V gene data show CDR1 as MDHEN and CDR2 as SYDVKM. V shed 3 bases and J shed 8 bases, with 10 bases lying between them. CDR3 amino acids: CASSLGLAGYTF. The CDR3 DNA is TGTGCCAGCAGTTTGGGACTCGCGGGCTACACCTTC.

This chain uses TRBV7-2 with TRBJ2-3; D is undetermined. CDR1 is SGHTA, CDR2 FQGNSA, per germline. The V gene lost 1 base and the J gene lost 6 bases, with 5 bases spanning the gap. This CDR3 spans 12 amino acids. The CDR3 DNA follows: TGTGCCAGCAGCTTAGTCAAGGATACGCAGTATTTT. It encodes CASSLVKDTQYF.

This clone was seen once. The genes are TRBV19 and TRBJ1-5; D is unresolved. CDR1 is LNHDA, CDR2 SQIVND, per germline (reference sequence). The CDR3 extends over 14 amino acids. V lost 1 base and J lost 6, with 10 bases in between. Here the CDR3 DNA reads TGTGCCAGTAGTATAGGTGCTGTGGGTCAGCCCCAGCATTTT. This encodes CASSIGAVGQPQHF.

The chain uses TRBV28 and TRBJ1-2; D not resolved. This CDR3 has 16 amino acids. The germline V gene encodes CDR1 MDHEN and CDR2 SYDVKM. The V end was cut by 4 bases, the J end by 4 bases, with 19 bases between. CDR3 loop: CASSSPAVSTSYGYTF. For the CDR3, the DNA is TGTGCCAGCAGTTCTCCCGCAGTCTCCACTAGCTATGGCTACACCTTC.

This chain uses TRBV5-4 with TRBJ2-7, with TRBD1 matching 10 bases. V gave up 5 bases and J gave up 2 bases; unmatched junction bases: 4. In germline, CDR1 is SGHNT, CDR2 YYREEE (reference sequence). The CDR3 runs to 14 residues. The CDR3: CASSTTGGPYEQYF. Written as DNA, the CDR3 is TGTGCCAGCAGTACGACAGGGGGCCCCTACGAGCAGTACTTC.

The V and J genes are TRBV11-3 and TRBJ1-1, with 9 nucleotides matching TRBD1. The CDR3 is made up of 16 amino acids. Unmatched junction bases numbered 4, after V lost 1 base and J lost 1 base. CDR1 and CDR2 (germline): SGHNT, YENEEA. In DNA form, the CDR3 reads TGTGCCAGCAGCTTAGGAGGGACAGGGCCGAACACTGAAGCTTTCTTT. Its protein product is CASSLGGTGPNTEAFF.

This chain uses TRBV5-1 with TRBJ1-5; D is ambiguous. This CDR3 is built from 15 residues. Germline CDR1 reads SGHRS; CDR2 reads YFSETQ. Trimming cost V 4 bases and J 0 bases, with 11 bases left between them. CDR3: CASSKLGYSNQPQHF. CDR3 sequence (DNA): TGCGCCAGCAGCAAACTCGGGTATAGCAATCAGCCCCAGCATTTT.

This clone came up a few times. The V call is TRBV7-6, the J call TRBJ1-2; 7 bases are a match to TRBD1. The CDR3 extends over 14 amino acids. Germline values: CDR1 SGHVS, CDR2 FNYEAQ. The junction had 4 bases not matched to a gene; V was cut back by 5 bases and J by 1 base. The CDR3 DNA follows: TGTGCCAGCAGCCTACGGGACAGTAACTATGGCTACACCTTC. This codes for CASSLRDSNYGYTF.

The chain carries TRBV4-1 and TRBJ1-1, with no clear D. Deletions cut 3 bases from V and 2 bases from J, with 4 bases between. The CDR3 has 12 amino acids. From germline, CDR1 is MGHRA and CDR2 YSYEKL. The CDR3 coding sequence is TGCGCCAGCAGCCAGATAAACACTGAAGCTTTCTTT. Its translation is CASSQINTEAFF.

The V gene is TRBV25-1, the J gene TRBJ2-7; TRBD1 or TRBD2 may be the D gene (5 bases each). Germline values: CDR1 MGHDK, CDR2 SYGVNS. V was cut by 1 base and J by 3 bases, with 16 bases left in between. The CDR3 has 16 residues. The chain's CDR3 is CASSEFTGGRSYEQYF. DNA for the CDR3: TGTGCCAGCAGTGAATTCACAGGCGGGCGGAGCTACGAGCAGTACTTC.

The V gene is TRBV19, the J gene TRBJ1-6; a weak D match, TRBD1 (6 bases). This CDR3 has 14 amino acids. V gave up 4 bases and J gave up 14 bases, with 18 bases separating them. Germline CDR1 is LNHDA and CDR2 is SQIVND (reference sequence). In nucleotides, the CDR3 is TGTGCCAGTAGTAAAGAGGACAGAGTCAGTACCCTCCACTTT. Its translation: CASSKEDRVSTLHF.

CDR3 bases: TGTGCCAGCAGCCGTGGGGCAGGGTCTGGAAACACCATATATTTT. This gives the protein CASSRGAGSGNTIYF. The chain has TRBV3-1 (or the pseudogene TRBV3-2) and TRBJ1-3; D may be TRBD1 (5 bases). The CDR3 consists of 15 residues. The germline gives CDR1 LGHDT, CDR2 YNNKEL (reference sequence). The ends were cut back, 4 bases at V and 1 base at J, with 11 bases in the middle.